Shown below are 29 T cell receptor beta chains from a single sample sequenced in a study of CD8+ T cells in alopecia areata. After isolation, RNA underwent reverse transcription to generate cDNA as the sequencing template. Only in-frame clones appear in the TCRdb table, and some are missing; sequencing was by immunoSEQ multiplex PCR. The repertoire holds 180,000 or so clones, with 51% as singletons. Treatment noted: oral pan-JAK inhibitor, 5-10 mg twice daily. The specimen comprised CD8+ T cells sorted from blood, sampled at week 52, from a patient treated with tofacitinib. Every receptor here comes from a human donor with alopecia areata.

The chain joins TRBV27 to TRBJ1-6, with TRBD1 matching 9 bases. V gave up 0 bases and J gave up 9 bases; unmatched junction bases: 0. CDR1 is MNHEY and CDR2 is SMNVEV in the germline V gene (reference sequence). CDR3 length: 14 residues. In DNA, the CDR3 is TGTGCCAGCAGTTTATCGGGACAGGGTTCACCCCTCCACTTT. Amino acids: CASSLSGQGSPLHF.

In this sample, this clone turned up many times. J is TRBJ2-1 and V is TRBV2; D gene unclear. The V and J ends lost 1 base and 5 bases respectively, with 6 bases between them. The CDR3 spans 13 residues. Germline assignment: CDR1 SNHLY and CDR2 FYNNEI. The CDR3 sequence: CASSEGRDNEQFF. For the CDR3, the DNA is TGTGCCAGCAGTGAAGGTCGGGACAATGAGCAGTTCTTC.

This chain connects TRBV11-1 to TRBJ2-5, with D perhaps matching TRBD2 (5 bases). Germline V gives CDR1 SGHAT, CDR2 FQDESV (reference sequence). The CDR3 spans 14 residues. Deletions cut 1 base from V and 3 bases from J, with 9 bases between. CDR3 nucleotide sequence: TGTGCCAGCAGCTTAGTTCAGGAGGAAGAGACCCAGTACTTC. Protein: CASSLVQEEETQYF.

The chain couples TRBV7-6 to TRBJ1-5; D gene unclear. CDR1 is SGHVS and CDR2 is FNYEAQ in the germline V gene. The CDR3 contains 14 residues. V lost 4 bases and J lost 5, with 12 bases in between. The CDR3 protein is CASSSSPGDQPQHF. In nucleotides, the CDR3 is TGTGCCAGCAGCTCCTCCCCTGGAGATCAGCCCCAGCATTTT.

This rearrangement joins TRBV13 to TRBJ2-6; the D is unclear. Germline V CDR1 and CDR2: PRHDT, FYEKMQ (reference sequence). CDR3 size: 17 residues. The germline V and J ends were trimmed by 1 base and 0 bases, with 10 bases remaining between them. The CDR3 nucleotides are TGTGCCAGCAGCTTAGACAGCTTAGTCTCTGGGGCCAACGTCCTGACTTTC. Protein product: CASSLDSLVSGANVLTF. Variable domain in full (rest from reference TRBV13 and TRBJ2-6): AAGVIQSPRHLIKEKRETATLKCYPIPRHDTVYWYQQGPGQDPQFLISFYEKMQSDKGSIPDRFSAQQFSDYHSELNMSSLELGDSALYFCASSLDSLVSGANVLTFGAGSRLTVL.

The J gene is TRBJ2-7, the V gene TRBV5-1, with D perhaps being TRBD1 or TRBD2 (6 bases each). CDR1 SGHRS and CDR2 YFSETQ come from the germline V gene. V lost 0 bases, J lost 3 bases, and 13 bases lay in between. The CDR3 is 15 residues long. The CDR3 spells CASSLVGGPVYEQYF. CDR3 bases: TGCGCCAGCAGCTTGGTAGGGGGGCCCGTCTACGAGCAGTACTTC. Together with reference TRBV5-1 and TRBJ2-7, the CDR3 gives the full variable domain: KAGVTQTPRYLIKTRGQQVTLSCSPISGHRSVSWYQQTPGQGLQFLFEYFSETQRNKGNFPGRFSGRQFSNSRSEMNVSTLELGDSALYLCASSLVGGPVYEQYFGPGTRLTVT.

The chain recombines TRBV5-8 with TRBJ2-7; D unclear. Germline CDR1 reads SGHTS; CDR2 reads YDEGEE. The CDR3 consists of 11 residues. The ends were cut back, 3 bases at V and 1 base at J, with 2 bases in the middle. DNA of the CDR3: TGTGCCAGCAGCTATTCCTACGAGCAGTACTTC. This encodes CASSYSYEQYF. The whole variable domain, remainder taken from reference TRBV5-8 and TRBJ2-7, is EAGVTQSPTHLIKTRGQQATLRCSPISGHTSVYWYQQALGLGLQFLLWYDEGEERNRGNFPPRFSGRQFPNYSSELNVNALELEDSALYLCASSYSYEQYFGPGTRLTVT.

The DNA of the CDR3 is TGTGCCAGCAGCCAAGAGGGTTACCAAGAGACCCAGTACTTC. It yields the protein CASSQEGYQETQYF. The gene calls are TRBV7-2 and TRBJ2-5; possible D gene TRBD2, 5 bases. Trimming stripped 5 bases from V and 0 bases from J, with 10 bases between. The CDR3 spans 14 residues. Looked up from germline, CDR1 is SGHTA and CDR2 is FQGNSA.

CDR3 sequence reads: CASSLEGWHRYF. The CDR3 DNA reads as TGTGCCAGCAGCCTAGAAGGTTGGCATCGGTACTTC. The genes are TRBV7-9 and TRBJ2-7; D remains ambiguous. CDR1 is SEHNR, CDR2 FQNEAQ, per germline (reference sequence). The CDR3 totals 12 residues. V gave up 5 bases and J gave up 12 bases, with 17 bases separating them.

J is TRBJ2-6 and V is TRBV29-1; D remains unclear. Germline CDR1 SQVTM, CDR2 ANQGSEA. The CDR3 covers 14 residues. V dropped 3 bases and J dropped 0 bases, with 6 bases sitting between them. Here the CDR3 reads CSVEDGSGANVLTF. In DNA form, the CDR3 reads TGCAGCGTTGAGGACGGCTCTGGGGCCAACGTCCTGACTTTC.

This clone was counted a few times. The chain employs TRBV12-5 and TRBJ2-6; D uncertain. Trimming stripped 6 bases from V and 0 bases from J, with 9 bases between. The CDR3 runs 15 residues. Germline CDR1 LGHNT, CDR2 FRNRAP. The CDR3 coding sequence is TGTGCTAGTGGCCCAATTGGCTCTGGGGCCAACGTCCTGACTTTC. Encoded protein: CASGPIGSGANVLTF.

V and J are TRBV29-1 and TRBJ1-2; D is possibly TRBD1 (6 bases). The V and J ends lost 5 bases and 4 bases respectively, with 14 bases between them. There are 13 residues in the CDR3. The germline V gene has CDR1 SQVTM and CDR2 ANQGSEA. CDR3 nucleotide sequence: TGCAGCGTTAAAACGACAGGCTTCTATGGCTACACCTTC. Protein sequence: CSVKTTGFYGYTF.

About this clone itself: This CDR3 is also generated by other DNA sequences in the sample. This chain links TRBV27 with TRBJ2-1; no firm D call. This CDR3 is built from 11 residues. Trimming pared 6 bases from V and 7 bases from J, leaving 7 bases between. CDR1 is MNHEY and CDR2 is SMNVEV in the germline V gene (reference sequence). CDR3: CASSLGNEQFF. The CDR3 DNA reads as TGTGCCAGCAGCCTTGGGAATGAGCAGTTCTTC.

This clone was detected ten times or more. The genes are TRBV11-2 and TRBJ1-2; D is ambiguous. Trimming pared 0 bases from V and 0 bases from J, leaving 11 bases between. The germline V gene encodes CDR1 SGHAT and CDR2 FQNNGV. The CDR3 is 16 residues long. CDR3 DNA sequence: TGTGCCAGCAGCTTAGAGGGAATGACGCCTAACTATGGCTACACCTTC. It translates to CASSLEGMTPNYGYTF.

The CDR3 reads CASSSDRTQNTEAFF. DNA for the CDR3: TGTGCCAGCAGCTCGGACAGGACCCAGAACACTGAAGCTTTCTTT. The rearrangement links TRBV9 to TRBJ1-1; 7 nucleotides match TRBD1. CDR1 is SGDLS, CDR2 YYNGEE, per germline. V lost 4 bases, J lost 1 base, and 7 bases stayed unmatched. The CDR3 length is 15 residues. Combining the CDR3 with reference TRBV9 and TRBJ1-1 gives the whole variable domain DSGVTQTPKHLITATGQRVTLRCSPRSGDLSVYWYQQSLDQGLQFLIQYYNGEERAKGNILERFSAQQFPDLHSELNLSSLELGDSALYFCASSSDRTQNTEAFFGQGTRLTVV.

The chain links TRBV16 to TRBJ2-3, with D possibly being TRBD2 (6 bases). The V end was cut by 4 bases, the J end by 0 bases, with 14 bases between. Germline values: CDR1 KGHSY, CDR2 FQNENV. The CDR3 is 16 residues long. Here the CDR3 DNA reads TGTGCCAGCAGCCCCGCCCTAGCGTCTAGCACAGATACGCAGTATTTT. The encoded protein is CASSPALASSTDTQYF.

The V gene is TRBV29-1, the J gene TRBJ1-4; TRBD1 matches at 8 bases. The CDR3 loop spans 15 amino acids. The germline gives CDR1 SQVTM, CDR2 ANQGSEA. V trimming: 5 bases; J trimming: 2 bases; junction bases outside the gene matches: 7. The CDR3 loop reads CSVWGWTGTNEKLFF. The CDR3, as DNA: TGCAGCGTTTGGGGTTGGACAGGGACTAATGAAAAACTGTTTTTT. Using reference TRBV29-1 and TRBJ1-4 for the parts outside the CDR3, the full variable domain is SAVISQKPSRDICQRGTSLTIQCQVDSQVTMMFWYRQQPGQSLTLIATANQGSEATYESGFVIDKFPISRPNLTFSTLTVSNMSPEDSSIYLCSVWGWTGTNEKLFFGSGTQLSVL.

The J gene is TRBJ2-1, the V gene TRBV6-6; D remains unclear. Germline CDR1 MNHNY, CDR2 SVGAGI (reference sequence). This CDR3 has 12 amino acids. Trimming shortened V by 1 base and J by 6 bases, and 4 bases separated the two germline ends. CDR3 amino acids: CASSYWSNEQFF. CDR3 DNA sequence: TGTGCCAGCAGTTACTGGTCCAATGAGCAGTTCTTC.

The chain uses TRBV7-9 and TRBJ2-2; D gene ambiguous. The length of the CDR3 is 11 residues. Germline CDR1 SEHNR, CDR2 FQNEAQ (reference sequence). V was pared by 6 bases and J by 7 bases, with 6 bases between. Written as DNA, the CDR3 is TGTGCCAGCAGTCCCCGCGGGGAGCTGTTTTTT. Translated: CASSPRGELFF.

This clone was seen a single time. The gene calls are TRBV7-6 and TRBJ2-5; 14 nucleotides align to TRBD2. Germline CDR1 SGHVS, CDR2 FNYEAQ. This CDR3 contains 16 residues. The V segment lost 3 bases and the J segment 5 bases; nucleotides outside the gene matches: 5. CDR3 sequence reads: CASSFRTSGGRETQYF. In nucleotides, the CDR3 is TGTGCCAGCAGCTTTAGGACTAGCGGGGGGCGCGAGACCCAGTACTTC.

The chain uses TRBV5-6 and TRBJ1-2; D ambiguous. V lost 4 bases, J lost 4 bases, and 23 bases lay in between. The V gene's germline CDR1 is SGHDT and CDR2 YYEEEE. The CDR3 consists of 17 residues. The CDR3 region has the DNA TGTGCCAGCAGCCCAGGAGAACGTACCGTGGGCGCCTATGGCTACACCTTC. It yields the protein CASSPGERTVGAYGYTF.

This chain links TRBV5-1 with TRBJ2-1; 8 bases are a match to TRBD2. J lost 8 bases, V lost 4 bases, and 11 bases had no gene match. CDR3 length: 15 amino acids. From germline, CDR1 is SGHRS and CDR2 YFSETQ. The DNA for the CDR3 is TGCGCCAGCAGCCCTGTAGCGGGGCAGGAACATGAGCAGTTCTTC. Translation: CASSPVAGQEHEQFF.

CDR3 nucleotide sequence: TGTGCCAGCAGCGTAGGCACAGGGGGCTACACCTTC. Amino acid sequence: CASSVGTGGYTF. V gene TRBV9 combines with J gene TRBJ1-2, with D perhaps matching TRBD1 (6 bases). Trimming stripped 0 bases from V and 8 bases from J, with 8 bases between. This CDR3 is 12 amino acids long. CDR1 SGDLS and CDR2 YYNGEE come from the germline V gene.

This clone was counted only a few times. The CDR3 region has the DNA TGTGCCAGCAGTAGAAGCTCCTATAATTCACCCCTCCACTTT. It translates to CASSRSSYNSPLHF. The chain links TRBV27 to TRBJ1-6; D unclear. The germline CDR1 and CDR2 sequences are MNHEY and SMNVEV (reference sequence). V lost 5 bases and J lost 0, with 5 bases in between. The CDR3 covers 14 residues.

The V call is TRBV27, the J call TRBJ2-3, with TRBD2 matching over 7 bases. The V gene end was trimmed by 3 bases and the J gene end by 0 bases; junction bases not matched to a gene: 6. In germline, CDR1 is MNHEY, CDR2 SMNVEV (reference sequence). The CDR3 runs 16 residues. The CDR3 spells CASSLLGTTSTDTQYF. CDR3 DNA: TGTGCCAGCAGTTTGTTGGGGACTACTAGCACAGATACGCAGTATTTT.

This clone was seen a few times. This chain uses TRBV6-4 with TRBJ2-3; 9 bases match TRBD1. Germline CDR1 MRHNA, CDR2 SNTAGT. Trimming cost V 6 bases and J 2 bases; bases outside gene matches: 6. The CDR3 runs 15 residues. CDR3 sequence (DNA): TGTGCCAGCAGATCCGGGACAGGGCACACAGATACGCAGTATTTT. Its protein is CASRSGTGHTDTQYF.

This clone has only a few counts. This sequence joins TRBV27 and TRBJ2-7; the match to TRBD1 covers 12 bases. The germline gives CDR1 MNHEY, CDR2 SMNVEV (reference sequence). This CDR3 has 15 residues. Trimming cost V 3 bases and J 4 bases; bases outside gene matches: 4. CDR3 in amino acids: CASSFLGQGAYEQYF. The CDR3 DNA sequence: TGTGCCAGCAGTTTTTTGGGACAGGGGGCTTACGAGCAGTACTTC.

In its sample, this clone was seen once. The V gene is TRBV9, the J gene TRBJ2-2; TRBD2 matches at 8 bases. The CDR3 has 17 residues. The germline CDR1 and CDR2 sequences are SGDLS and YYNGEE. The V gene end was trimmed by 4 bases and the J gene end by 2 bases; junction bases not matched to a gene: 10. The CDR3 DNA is TGTGCCAGCAGCCACTCCCCGGGGGGGATAAACACCGGGGAGCTGTTTTTT. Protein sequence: CASSHSPGGINTGELFF. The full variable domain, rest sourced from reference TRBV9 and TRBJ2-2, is DSGVTQTPKHLITATGQRVTLRCSPRSGDLSVYWYQQSLDQGLQFLIQYYNGEERAKGNILERFSAQQFPDLHSELNLSSLELGDSALYFCASSHSPGGINTGELFFGEGSRLTVL.

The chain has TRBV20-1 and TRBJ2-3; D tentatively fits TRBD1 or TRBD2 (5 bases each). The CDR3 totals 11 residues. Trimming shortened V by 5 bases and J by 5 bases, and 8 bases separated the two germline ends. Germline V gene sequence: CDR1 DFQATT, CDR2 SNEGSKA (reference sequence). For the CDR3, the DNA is TGCAGTGCTGGGGACCGAGATACGCAGTATTTT. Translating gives CSAGDRDTQYF.